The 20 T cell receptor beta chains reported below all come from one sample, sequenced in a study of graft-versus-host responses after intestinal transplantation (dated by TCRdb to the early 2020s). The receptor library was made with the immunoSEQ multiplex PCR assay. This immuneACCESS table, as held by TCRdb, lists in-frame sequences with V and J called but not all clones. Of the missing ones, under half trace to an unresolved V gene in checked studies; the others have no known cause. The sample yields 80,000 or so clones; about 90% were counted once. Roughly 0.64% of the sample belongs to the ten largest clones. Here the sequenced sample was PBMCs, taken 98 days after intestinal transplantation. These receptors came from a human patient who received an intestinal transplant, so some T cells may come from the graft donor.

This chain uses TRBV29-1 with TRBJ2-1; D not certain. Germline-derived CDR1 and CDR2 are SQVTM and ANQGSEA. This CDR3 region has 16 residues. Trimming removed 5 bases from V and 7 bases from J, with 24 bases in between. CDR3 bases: TGCAGCGTTACAACGTCTTCAGGTAGACGGCAGAATGAGCAGTTCTTC. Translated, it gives CSVTTSSGRRQNEQFF.

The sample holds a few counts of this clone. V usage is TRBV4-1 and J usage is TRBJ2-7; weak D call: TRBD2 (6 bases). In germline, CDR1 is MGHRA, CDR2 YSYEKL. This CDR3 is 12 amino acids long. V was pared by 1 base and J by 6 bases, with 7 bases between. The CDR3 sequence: CASSQVGGEQYF. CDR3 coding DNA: TGCGCCAGCAGCCAAGTGGGGGGCGAGCAGTACTTC.

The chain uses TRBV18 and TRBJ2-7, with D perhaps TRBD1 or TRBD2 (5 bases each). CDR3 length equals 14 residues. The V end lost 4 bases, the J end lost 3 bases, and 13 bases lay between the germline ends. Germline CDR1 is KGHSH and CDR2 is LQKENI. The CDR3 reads CASSLQDGGYEQYF. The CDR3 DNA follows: TGTGCCAGCTCACTCCAAGATGGGGGCTACGAGCAGTACTTC.

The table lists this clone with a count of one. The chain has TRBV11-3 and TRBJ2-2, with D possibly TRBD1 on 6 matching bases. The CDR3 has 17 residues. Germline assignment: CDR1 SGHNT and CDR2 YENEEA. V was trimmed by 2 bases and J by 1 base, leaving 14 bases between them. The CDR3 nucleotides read TGTGCCAGCAGCTTATTTGCTGGGGGCCAGAACACCGGGGAGCTGTTTTTT. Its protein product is CASSLFAGGQNTGELFF.

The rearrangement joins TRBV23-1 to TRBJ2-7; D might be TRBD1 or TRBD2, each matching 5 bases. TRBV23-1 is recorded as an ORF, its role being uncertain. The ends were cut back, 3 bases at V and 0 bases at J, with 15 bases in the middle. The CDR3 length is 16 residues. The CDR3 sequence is CASSHPGTGSSYEQYF. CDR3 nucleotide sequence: TGCGCCAGCAGTCACCCCGGGACGGGCAGCTCCTACGAGCAGTACTTC.

CDR3: CASSLGQYSNQPQHF. CDR3 DNA sequence: TGTGCCAGCAGCTTGGGACAATATAGCAATCAGCCCCAGCATTTT. The chain has TRBV5-6 and TRBJ1-5; no definite D call. Germline values: CDR1 SGHDT, CDR2 YYEEEE. The CDR3 runs to 15 residues. The V and J ends lost 0 bases and 0 bases respectively, with 7 bases between them.

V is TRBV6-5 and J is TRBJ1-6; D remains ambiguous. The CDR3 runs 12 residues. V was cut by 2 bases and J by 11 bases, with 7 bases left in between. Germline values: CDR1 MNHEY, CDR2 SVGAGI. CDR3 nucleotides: TGTGCCAGCAGTTACGAAGGGACACCCCTCCACTTT. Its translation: CASSYEGTPLHF.

The CDR3 nucleotides are TGCGCCAGCAGCCAAGAGTCCGGGGGCGCGGGCTACACCTTC. As protein: CASSQESGGAGYTF. This sequence joins TRBV4-1 and TRBJ1-2, with D possibly matching TRBD1 (6 bases). In germline, CDR1 is MGHRA, CDR2 YSYEKL. V gave up 0 bases and J gave up 8 bases, with 13 bases separating them. There are 14 residues in the CDR3.

CDR3 DNA: TGCGCCAGCAGCTCCGGCGGGGGTGGCCAAGAGACCCAGTACTTC. This codes for CASSSGGGGQETQYF. This rearrangement joins TRBV5-1 to TRBJ2-7; 7 positions agree with TRBD2. Judging by the DNA end, TRBJ2-5 fits better; the J call may be wrong. In germline, CDR1 is SGHRS, CDR2 YFSETQ. The CDR3 sequence is 15 residues long.

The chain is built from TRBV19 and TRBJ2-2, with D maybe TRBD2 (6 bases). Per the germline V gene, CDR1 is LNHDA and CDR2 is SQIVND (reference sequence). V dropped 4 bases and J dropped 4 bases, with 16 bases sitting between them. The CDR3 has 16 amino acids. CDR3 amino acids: CASSNIGGGITGELFF. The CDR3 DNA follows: TGTGCCAGTAGTAATATCGGAGGCGGGATCACCGGGGAGCTGTTTTTT.

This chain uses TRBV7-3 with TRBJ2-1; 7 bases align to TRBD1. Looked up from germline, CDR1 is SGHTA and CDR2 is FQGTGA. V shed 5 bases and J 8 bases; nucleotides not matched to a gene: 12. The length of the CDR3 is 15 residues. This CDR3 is CASSVQGTPKDEQFF. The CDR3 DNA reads TGTGCCAGCAGCGTACAGGGGACCCCTAAGGATGAGCAGTTCTTC.

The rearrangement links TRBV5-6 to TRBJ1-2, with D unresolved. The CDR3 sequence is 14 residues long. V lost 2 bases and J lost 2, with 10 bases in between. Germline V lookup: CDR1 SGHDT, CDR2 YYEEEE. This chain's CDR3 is CASSFYNQNYGYTF. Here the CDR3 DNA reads TGTGCCAGCAGCTTTTATAACCAGAACTATGGCTACACCTTC.

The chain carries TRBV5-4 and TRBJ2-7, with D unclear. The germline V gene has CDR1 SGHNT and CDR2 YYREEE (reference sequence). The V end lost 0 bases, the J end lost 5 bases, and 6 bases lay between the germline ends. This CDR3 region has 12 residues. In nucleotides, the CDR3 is TGTGCCAGCAGCTTGGTTGCAAACGAGCAGTACTTC. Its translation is CASSLVANEQYF.

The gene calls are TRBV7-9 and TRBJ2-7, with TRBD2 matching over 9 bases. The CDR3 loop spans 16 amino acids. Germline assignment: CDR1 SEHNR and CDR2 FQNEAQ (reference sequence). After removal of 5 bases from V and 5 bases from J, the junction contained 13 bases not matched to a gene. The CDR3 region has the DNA TGTGCCAGCAGCCACAGCGGGGGGCCTCCCACCCACGAGCAGTACTTC. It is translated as CASSHSGGPPTHEQYF.

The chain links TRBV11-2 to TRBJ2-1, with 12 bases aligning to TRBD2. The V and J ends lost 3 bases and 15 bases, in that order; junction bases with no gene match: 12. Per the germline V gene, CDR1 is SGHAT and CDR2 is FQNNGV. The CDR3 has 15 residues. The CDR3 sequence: CASSFPGGLAGSLFF. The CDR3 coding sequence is TGTGCCAGCAGCTTTCCTGGCGGACTAGCGGGAAGTCTGTTCTTC.

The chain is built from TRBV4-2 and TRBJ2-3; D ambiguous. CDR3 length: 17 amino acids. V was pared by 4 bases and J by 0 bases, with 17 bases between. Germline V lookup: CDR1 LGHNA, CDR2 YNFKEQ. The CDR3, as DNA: TGTGCCAGCAGCCTTAAAACCGGGCAAACTAGCACAGATACGCAGTATTTT. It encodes CASSLKTGQTSTDTQYF.

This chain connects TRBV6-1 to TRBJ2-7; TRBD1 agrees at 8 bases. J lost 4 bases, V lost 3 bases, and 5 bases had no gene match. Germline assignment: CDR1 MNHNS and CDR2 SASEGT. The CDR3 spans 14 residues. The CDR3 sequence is CASSDRTGLYEQYF. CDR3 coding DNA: TGTGCCAGCAGTGACCGGACAGGGTTATACGAGCAGTACTTC.

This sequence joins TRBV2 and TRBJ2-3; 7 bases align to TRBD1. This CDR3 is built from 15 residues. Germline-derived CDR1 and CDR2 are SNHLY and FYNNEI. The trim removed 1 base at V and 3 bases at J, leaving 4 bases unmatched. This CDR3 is CASSEDRGLTDTQYF. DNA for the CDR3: TGTGCCAGCAGTGAAGACAGGGGATTAACAGATACGCAGTATTTT.

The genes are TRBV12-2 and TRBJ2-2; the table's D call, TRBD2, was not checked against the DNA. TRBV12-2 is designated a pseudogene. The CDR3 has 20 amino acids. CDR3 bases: TGTGCAAGTCGCTTAGGCCCTGAAGGGGGGGTCTGGGAGAGCACCGGGGAGCTGTTTTTT. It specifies CASRLGPEGGVWESTGELFF.

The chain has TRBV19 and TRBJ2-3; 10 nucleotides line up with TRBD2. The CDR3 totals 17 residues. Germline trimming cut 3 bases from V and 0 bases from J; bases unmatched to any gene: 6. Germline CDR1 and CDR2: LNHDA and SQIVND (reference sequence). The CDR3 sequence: CASSMLAGAPSTDTQYF. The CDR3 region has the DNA TGTGCCAGTAGTATGCTAGCGGGGGCTCCTAGCACAGATACGCAGTATTTT.